Each of the 29 T cell receptor beta chains below was sequenced from the same sample in a study of response to subunit inactivated influenza vaccine. TCRdb independently ran MiXCR on the RT-PCR reads; one entry per CDR3 protein. The sample shows roughly 540,000 distinct CDR3 sequences, less than 25% of them seen only once. The same sample was also used in a study of T cells expressing NK-cell markers. This second study notes: The authors generated TCR beta cDNA through 5'RACE template switching with UMIs.

The starting material was CD4+ T cells sorted from PBMCs, obtained about 13 days after vaccination. These receptors came from a man aged 45-65 years who received an inactivated influenza vaccine.

The rearrangement links TRBV3-1 to TRBJ2-2, with D unresolved. Germline CDR1 reads LGHDT; CDR2 reads YNNKEL (reference sequence). The CDR3 is made up of 14 amino acids. The germline V and J ends were trimmed by 4 bases and 7 bases, with 13 bases remaining between them. CDR3 nucleotides: TGTGCCAGCAGCCGAGAAACGCTAGGCGGGGAGCTGTTTTTT. Protein: CASSRETLGGELFF.

This clonotype came up a few times. The V and J genes are TRBV12-3 or TRBV12-4 and TRBJ2-1, with D possibly TRBD1 on 5 matching bases. V was cut by 6 bases and J by 0 bases, with 18 bases left in between. The CDR3 spans 17 residues. The DNA for the CDR3 is TGTGCCAGCAGCTCCCCCCCAGGGCGTGGCTCCTACAATGAGCAGTTCTTC. Translation: CASSSPPGRGSYNEQFF.

Regarding this clonotype: This could be a read error, since a much larger clone is one nucleotide away. This chain connects TRBV20-1 to TRBJ1-2; D is uncertain. The CDR3 has 14 amino acids. Germline V gene data show CDR1 as DFQATT and CDR2 as SNEGSKA (reference sequence). CDR3 coding DNA: TGCAGTGCTAGCCACCTGGGAGGGTTTGGAGGCTACTCCTTC. Protein product: CSASHLGGFGGYSF.

The V and J genes are TRBV5-1 and TRBJ1-2; tentative D call: TRBD1 (5 bases). The CDR3 length is 15 residues. Trimming removed 0 bases at V and 2 bases at J, with 11 bases between. Germline values: CDR1 SGHRS, CDR2 YFSETQ. CDR3 DNA sequence: TGCGCCAGCAGCTTGGGGACACAGGTGAACTATGGCTACACCTTC. Its protein product is CASSLGTQVNYGYTF.

The chain is built from TRBV12-3 or TRBV12-4 and TRBJ2-5, with D possibly TRBD2 on 5 matching bases. The ends were cut back, 5 bases at V and 5 bases at J, with 24 bases in the middle. CDR3 length equals 17 residues. The CDR3 is CASSPGSGRGEAETQYF. The CDR3 region has the DNA TGTGCCAGCAGTCCTGGGAGTGGTCGGGGTGAAGCGGAGACCCAGTACTTC.

This clonotype was detected a few times. V is TRBV5-1 and J is TRBJ1-4; D is undetermined. The CDR3 extends over 15 amino acids. Germline assignment: CDR1 SGHRS and CDR2 YFSETQ. The V and J ends lost 0 bases and 6 bases respectively, with 12 bases between them. CDR3: CASSLVGLGYEKLFF. DNA for the CDR3: TGCGCCAGCAGCTTGGTCGGTCTCGGTTATGAAAAACTGTTTTTT.

In this sample, this clonotype turned up a few times. This chain joins TRBV6-1 and TRBJ1-2; D is possibly TRBD1 (5 bases). The germline V and J ends were trimmed by 7 bases and 7 bases, with 19 bases remaining between them. Germline values: CDR1 MNHNS, CDR2 SASEGT. CDR3 length: 14 residues. CDR3 in DNA: TGTGCCAGCATGAGCTGGGGCGCCGAAGGTGGCTACACCTTC. Protein sequence: CASMSWGAEGGYTF.

This clonotype appeared a few times. CDR3 DNA sequence: TGTGCCAGCAGCTTAGTGGTGGGGCACACAGATACGCAGTATTTT. It yields the protein CASSLVVGHTDTQYF. The chain couples TRBV7-9 to TRBJ2-3; possibly TRBD1 for D (5 bases). The CDR3 consists of 15 residues. CDR1 and CDR2 from the germline V gene are SEHNR and FQNEAQ (reference sequence). The V and J ends lost 1 base and 2 bases respectively, with 10 bases between them. Full variable domain (rest looked up from reference TRBV7-9 and TRBJ2-3): DTGVSQNPRHKITKRGQNVTFRCDPISEHNRLYWYRQTLGQGPEFLTYFQNEAQLEKSRLLSDRFSAERPKGSFSTLEIQRTEQGDSAMYLCASSLVVGHTDTQYFGPGTRLTVL.

This clonotype was observed at least ten times. This rearrangement joins TRBV28 to TRBJ2-7; the D is unclear. CDR1 is MDHEN and CDR2 is SYDVKM in the germline V gene. V dropped 1 base and J dropped 6 bases, with 13 bases sitting between them. The CDR3 covers 14 residues. This chain's CDR3 is CASSLSGRWGEQYF. The CDR3, as DNA: TGTGCCAGCAGTTTATCTGGCCGTTGGGGCGAGCAGTACTTC.

V is TRBV29-1 and J is TRBJ1-5, with D perhaps matching TRBD1 (6 bases). The CDR3 consists of 13 residues. V lost 5 bases, J lost 4 bases, and 12 bases lay in between. CDR1 is SQVTM, CDR2 ANQGSEA, per germline. The CDR3 loop reads CSVLQGLNQPQHF. The CDR3 bases are TGCAGCGTTCTACAGGGTCTTAATCAGCCCCAGCATTTT.

V and J are TRBV3-1 and TRBJ2-3; D gene uncertain. Between the trimmed V and J ends, which lost 1 base and 5 bases, there was a span of 7 bases. CDR3 length: 13 residues. Germline CDR1 LGHDT, CDR2 YNNKEL (reference sequence). The CDR3 loop reads CASSQAVVDTQYF. The CDR3 DNA reads TGTGCCAGCAGCCAAGCGGTGGTAGATACGCAGTATTTT.

This clonotype appeared a few times. The chain couples TRBV7-8 to TRBJ1-6, with 11 positions matching TRBD1. In germline, CDR1 is SGHVS, CDR2 FQNEAQ. Trimming cost V 2 bases and J 14 bases; bases outside gene matches: 5. The CDR3 extends over 14 amino acids. CDR3 protein: CASSLRRDRGALHF. The CDR3 nucleotides are TGTGCCAGCAGCTTACGTCGGGACAGGGGGGCCCTCCACTTT.

The table lists this clonotype with a few counts. Compared with germline, one end of the junction differs, possibly owing to a read error. V usage is TRBV7-9 and J usage is TRBJ1-1; D ambiguous. This CDR3 has 13 amino acids. The germline V gene encodes CDR1 SEHNR and CDR2 FQNEAQ (reference sequence). The CDR3 sequence is CASSLGMNTAAFF. In DNA form, the CDR3 reads TGTGCCAGCAGCTTAGGTATGAACACTGCAGCTTTCTTT.

The CDR3 here is CSARVGDRFEDTQYF. The DNA for the CDR3 is TGCAGTGCTAGAGTCGGGGACAGGTTCGAAGATACGCAGTATTTT. The chain has TRBV20-1 and TRBJ2-3; TRBD1 agrees at 8 bases. The ends lost 1 base at V and 5 bases at J; junction bases unmatched: 8. Germline lookup yields CDR1 DFQATT and CDR2 SNEGSKA (reference sequence). CDR3 length: 15 amino acids.

V and J are TRBV5-1 and TRBJ2-5; tentatively, D is TRBD1 (5 bases). V gave up 4 bases and J gave up 4 bases, with 11 bases separating them. Germline V gives CDR1 SGHRS, CDR2 YFSETQ. This CDR3 has 13 residues. Here the CDR3 DNA reads TGCGCCAGCAGCGAGACAGCCCGAGAGACCCAGTACTTC. It encodes CASSETARETQYF.

In this sample, this clonotype turned up a few times. The CDR3 sequence is CSVERGRRSTDTQYF. The CDR3, as DNA: TGCAGCGTTGAACGGGGCCGGCGGAGCACAGATACGCAGTATTTT. The gene calls are TRBV29-1 and TRBJ2-3, with D perhaps TRBD1 or TRBD2 (5 bases each). Trimming took off 2 bases at V and 0 bases at J, with 12 bases between the two ends. The length of the CDR3 is 15 residues. Germline V gene data show CDR1 as SQVTM and CDR2 as ANQGSEA.

In its sample, this clonotype was seen a few times. The chain uses TRBV3-1 and TRBJ2-1, with D perhaps matching TRBD1 (5 bases). From germline, CDR1 is LGHDT and CDR2 YNNKEL (reference sequence). CDR3 length: 12 residues. Trimming removed 2 bases at V and 10 bases at J, with 9 bases between. CDR3 sequence (DNA): TGTGCCAGCAGCCAAAGGGGTGGCGAGCAGTTCTTC. It translates to CASSQRGGEQFF.

This clonotype was seen a handful of times. This sequence joins TRBV7-2 and TRBJ2-3; 7 positions agree with TRBD1. The CDR3 covers 16 residues. Germline CDR1 is SGHTA and CDR2 is FQGNSA. V was clipped by 2 bases and J by 3 bases; unmatched bases: 8. The CDR3 loop reads CASSLLGQRRTDTQYF. Here the CDR3 DNA reads TGTGCCAGCAGCTTATTGGGACAGAGGAGGACAGATACGCAGTATTTT.

This clonotype occurred a few times. This rearrangement joins TRBV12-3 or TRBV12-4 to TRBJ2-3; TRBD1 matches at 7 bases. The length of the CDR3 is 13 residues. The V and J ends lost 6 bases and 7 bases, in that order; junction bases with no gene match: 7. The CDR3 sequence is CASSMTGSNTQYF. The CDR3 DNA sequence: TGTGCCAGCAGCATGACAGGGTCAAATACGCAGTATTTT.

The chain combines TRBV6-1 with TRBJ2-2, with D possibly matching TRBD2 (5 bases). Trimming removed 6 bases from V and 4 bases from J, with 12 bases in between. This CDR3 is built from 14 residues. CDR1 is MNHNS and CDR2 is SASEGT in the germline V gene. CDR3 DNA sequence: TGTGCCAGCAGACTAACTAGTGGCACCGGGGAGCTGTTTTTT. As protein: CASRLTSGTGELFF.

This clonotype was counted between two and nine times. The rearrangement links TRBV7-2 to TRBJ1-2; D ambiguous. The germline CDR1 and CDR2 sequences are SGHTA and FQGNSA. V was cut by 1 base and J by 6 bases, with 9 bases left in between. The CDR3 runs 13 residues. The CDR3 sequence is CASSLGPRDGYTF. CDR3 DNA: TGTGCCAGCAGCTTAGGGCCCCGCGATGGCTACACCTTC.

This rearrangement joins TRBV3-1 to TRBJ1-1; D not resolved. Germline V gene lookup returns CDR1 LGHDT and CDR2 YNNKEL (reference sequence). With 2 bases removed from V and 0 bases from J, the gap between germline ends came to 7 bases. This CDR3 is 14 amino acids long. CDR3 DNA sequence: TGTGCCAGCAGCCAACGGCAAATGAACACTGAAGCTTTCTTT. Its translation: CASSQRQMNTEAFF.

On this clonotype itself: One junction end disagrees with the germline gene, perhaps due to a read error. The V call is TRBV6-5, the J call TRBJ1-5, with D possibly TRBD1 on 6 matching bases. Germline loops: CDR1 MNHEY, CDR2 SVGAGI. This CDR3 spans 14 amino acids. The CDR3 reads CASSTGQNYQSQHF. The CDR3 nucleotides are TGTGCCAGCAGTACTGGACAGAACTATCAGTCCCAGCATTTT.

This clonotype appeared many times. V is TRBV4-3 and J is TRBJ2-3; 10 bases are shared with TRBD2. The CDR3 extends over 18 amino acids. Looked up from germline, CDR1 is LGHNA and CDR2 is YSLEER. The V segment lost 4 bases and the J segment 4 bases; nucleotides outside the gene matches: 14. The CDR3 DNA reads as TGCGCCAGCAGCCTCCACCGGGCCCTAGCGGGAGTAGCAGATACGCAGTATTTT. Translated: CASSLHRALAGVADTQYF.

The V gene is TRBV4-2, the J gene TRBJ2-1, with 8 bases lining up with TRBD2. The CDR3 has 16 amino acids. The germline V gene has CDR1 LGHNA and CDR2 YNFKEQ. After removal of 0 bases from V and 2 bases from J, the junction contained 3 bases not matched to a gene. The CDR3 DNA is TGTGCCAGCAGCCAAGATTTAGCGGGACCCTACAATGAGCAGTTCTTC. As protein: CASSQDLAGPYNEQFF.

This clonotype has more than one count but fewer than ten. The chain couples TRBV7-9 to TRBJ1-5; maybe TRBD1 (5 bases). This CDR3 spans 15 amino acids. Germline V gene data show CDR1 as SEHNR and CDR2 as FQNEAQ (reference sequence). Trimming cost V 1 base and J 5 bases, with 12 bases left between them. CDR3 coding DNA: TGTGCCAGCAGCTTAGGAGGGGCGGAATATCAGCCCCAGCATTTT. It codes for CASSLGGAEYQPQHF.

This clonotype was observed a few times. V and J are TRBV4-2 and TRBJ2-2, with TRBD1 matching 8 bases. From germline, CDR1 is LGHNA and CDR2 YNFKEQ. Trimming at V came to 8 bases and at J to 5 bases, leaving 13 bases not matched to a gene. The CDR3 extends over 16 amino acids. This chain's CDR3 is CASGGQGVFTTGELFF. CDR3 nucleotide sequence: TGTGCCAGCGGCGGACAGGGTGTTTTTACTACCGGGGAGCTGTTTTTT.

The V gene is TRBV12-3 or TRBV12-4, the J gene TRBJ2-1; 7 bases align to TRBD2. This CDR3 comprises 15 residues. Trimming took 3 bases from V and 7 from J; bases not matched to a gene: 9. The DNA for the CDR3 is TGTGCCAGCAGTTTTCTGGCGGGAGCTGGGAATGAGCAGTTCTTC. Translating it yields CASSFLAGAGNEQFF.

The V and J genes are TRBV28 and TRBJ2-7; TRBD1 aligns across 12 bases. This CDR3 spans 14 amino acids. V dropped 8 bases and J dropped 5; count of bases not matched to a gene: 7. The germline V gene has CDR1 MDHEN and CDR2 SYDVKM. CDR3 bases: TGTGCCAGCTCCCGGGACAGGGGGCTTCACGAGCAGTACTTC. This gives the protein CASSRDRGLHEQYF.